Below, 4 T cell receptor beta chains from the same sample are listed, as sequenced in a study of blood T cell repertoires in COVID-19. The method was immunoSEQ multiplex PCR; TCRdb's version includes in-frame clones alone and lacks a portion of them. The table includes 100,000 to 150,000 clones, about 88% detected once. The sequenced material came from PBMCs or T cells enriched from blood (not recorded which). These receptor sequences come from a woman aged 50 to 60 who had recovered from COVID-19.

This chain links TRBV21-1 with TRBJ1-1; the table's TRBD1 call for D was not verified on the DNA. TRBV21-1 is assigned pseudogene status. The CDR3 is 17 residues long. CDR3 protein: CASSKGGDRKMNTEAFF. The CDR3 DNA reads TGTGCCAGCAGCAAAGGAGGAGACAGGAAGATGAACACTGAAGCTTTCTTT.

The CDR3 here is CASSYQDSQETQYF. CDR3 sequence (DNA): TGTGCCAGCAGCTACCAGGACAGCCAAGAGACCCAGTACTTC. This sequence joins TRBV7-9 and TRBJ2-5, with D possibly being TRBD1 (6 bases). Germline lookup yields CDR1 SEHNR and CDR2 FQNEAQ (reference sequence). V was cut by 4 bases and J by 1 base, with 10 bases left in between. This CDR3 is built from 14 residues.

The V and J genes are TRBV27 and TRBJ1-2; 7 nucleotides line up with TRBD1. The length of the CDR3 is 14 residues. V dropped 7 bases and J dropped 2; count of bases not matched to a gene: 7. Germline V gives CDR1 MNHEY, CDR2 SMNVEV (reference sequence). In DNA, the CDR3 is TGTGCCAGCAAGCCGGGACAGCCCAACTATGGCTACACCTTC. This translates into CASKPGQPNYGYTF.

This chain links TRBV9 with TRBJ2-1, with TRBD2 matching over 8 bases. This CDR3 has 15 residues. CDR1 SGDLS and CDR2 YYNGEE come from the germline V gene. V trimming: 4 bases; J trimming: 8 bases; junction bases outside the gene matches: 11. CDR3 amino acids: CASSPGGHKGDEQFF. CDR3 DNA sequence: TGTGCCAGCAGCCCGGGGGGGCATAAAGGCGATGAGCAGTTCTTC. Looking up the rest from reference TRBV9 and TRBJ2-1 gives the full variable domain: DSGVTQTPKHLITATGQRVTLRCSPRSGDLSVYWYQQSLDQGLQFLIQYYNGEERAKGNILERFSAQQFPDLHSELNLSSLELGDSALYFCASSPGGHKGDEQFFGPGTRLTVL.